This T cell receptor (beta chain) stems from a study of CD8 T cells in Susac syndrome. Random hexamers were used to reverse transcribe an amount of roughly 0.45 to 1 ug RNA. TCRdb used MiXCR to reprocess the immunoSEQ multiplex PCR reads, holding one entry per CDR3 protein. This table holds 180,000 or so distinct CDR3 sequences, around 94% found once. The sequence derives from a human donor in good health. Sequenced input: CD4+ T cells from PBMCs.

The CDR3 reads CASTPPSGANEQFF. The CDR3 DNA follows: TGTGCCAGCACCCCCCCTAGCGGGGCGAATGAGCAGTTCTTC. The chain links TRBV4-2 to TRBJ2-1; 9 bases match TRBD2. The J segment lost 7 bases and the V segment lost 7 bases, leaving 8 bases of the junction unmatched. Looked up from germline, CDR1 is LGHNA and CDR2 is YNFKEQ. The CDR3 runs 14 residues.